The sequence of this TCR beta chain was determined in a study of T cell repertoires in cytomegalovirus infection. Findings of the study overall: HLA-C-restricted TCR beta clonotypes specific for CMV led the ex vivo response. Accumulated public TCR beta family frequency recognized individuals carrying CMV together with the relevant HLA.

J gave up 8 bases and V 8 bases, and 6 bases lay outside the gene matches. The length of the CDR3 is 13 residues. Per the germline V gene, CDR1 is MGHRA and CDR2 is YSYEKL. This clonotype appeared a few times. What it binds is not known. One entry per CDR3 protein, called by TCRdb with MiXCR from the reads. The sample lists some 230,000 distinct CDR3 sequences; over 20% were seen once. J is TRBJ1-6 and V is TRBV4-1, with 7 bases that match TRBD1. The sequenced sample consisted of CD8+ T cells from PBMCs. The clonotype was recovered from a human donor in good health (CMV status not recorded). Some clones in this sample may be carry-over from other donors' samples. Here the CDR3 reads CASARTGYSPLHF. DNA of the CDR3: TGCGCCAGCGCACGGACAGGTTATTCACCCCTCCACTTT.